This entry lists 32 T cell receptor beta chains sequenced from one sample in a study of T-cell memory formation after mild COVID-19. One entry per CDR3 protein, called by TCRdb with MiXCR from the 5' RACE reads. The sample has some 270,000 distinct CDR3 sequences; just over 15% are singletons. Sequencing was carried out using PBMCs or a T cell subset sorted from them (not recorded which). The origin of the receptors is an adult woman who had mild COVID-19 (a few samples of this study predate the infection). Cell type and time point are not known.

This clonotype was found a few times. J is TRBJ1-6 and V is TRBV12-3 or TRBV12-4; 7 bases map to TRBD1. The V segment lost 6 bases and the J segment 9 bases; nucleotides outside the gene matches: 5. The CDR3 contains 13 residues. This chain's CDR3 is CASRRGDSSPLHF. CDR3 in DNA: TGTGCCAGCAGGCGGGGGGACAGTTCACCCCTCCACTTT.

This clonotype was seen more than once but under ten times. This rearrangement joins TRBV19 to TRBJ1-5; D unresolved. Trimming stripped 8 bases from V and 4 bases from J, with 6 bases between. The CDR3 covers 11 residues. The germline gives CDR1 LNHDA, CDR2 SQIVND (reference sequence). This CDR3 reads CASGVNQPQHF. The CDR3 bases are TGTGCCAGTGGGGTGAATCAGCCCCAGCATTTT. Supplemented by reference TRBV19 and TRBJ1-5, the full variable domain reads DGGITQSPKYLFRKEGQNVTLSCEQNLNHDAMYWYRQDPGQGLRLIYYSQIVNDFQKGDIAEGYSVSREKKESFPLTVTSAQKNPTAFYLCASGVNQPQHFGDGTRLSIL.

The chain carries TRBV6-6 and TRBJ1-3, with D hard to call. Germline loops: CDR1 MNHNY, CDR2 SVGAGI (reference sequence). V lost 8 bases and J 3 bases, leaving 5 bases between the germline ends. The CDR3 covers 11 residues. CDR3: CASRGGNTIYF. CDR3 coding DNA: TGTGCCAGCCGGGGTGGAAACACCATATATTTT.

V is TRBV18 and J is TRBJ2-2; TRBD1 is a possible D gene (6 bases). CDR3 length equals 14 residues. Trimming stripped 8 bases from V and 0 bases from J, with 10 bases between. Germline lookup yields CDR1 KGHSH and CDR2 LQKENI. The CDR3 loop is CASLPGANTGELFF. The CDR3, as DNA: TGTGCCAGCCTACCAGGGGCGAACACCGGGGAGCTGTTTTTT.

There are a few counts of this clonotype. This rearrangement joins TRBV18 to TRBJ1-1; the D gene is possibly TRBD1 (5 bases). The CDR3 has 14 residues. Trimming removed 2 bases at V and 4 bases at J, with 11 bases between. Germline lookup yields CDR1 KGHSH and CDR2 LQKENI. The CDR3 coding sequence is TGTGCCAGCTCACCATCGCAGGGCATCACTGAAGCTTTCTTT. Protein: CASSPSQGITEAFF.

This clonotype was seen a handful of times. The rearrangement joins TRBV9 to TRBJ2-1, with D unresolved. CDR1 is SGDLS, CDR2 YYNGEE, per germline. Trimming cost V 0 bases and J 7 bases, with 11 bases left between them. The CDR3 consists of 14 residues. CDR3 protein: CASSVGQSWNEQFF. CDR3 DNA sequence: TGTGCCAGCAGCGTAGGTCAAAGCTGGAATGAGCAGTTCTTC. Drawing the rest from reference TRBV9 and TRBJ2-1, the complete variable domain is DSGVTQTPKHLITATGQRVTLRCSPRSGDLSVYWYQQSLDQGLQFLIQYYNGEERAKGNILERFSAQQFPDLHSELNLSSLELGDSALYFCASSVGQSWNEQFFGPGTRLTVL.

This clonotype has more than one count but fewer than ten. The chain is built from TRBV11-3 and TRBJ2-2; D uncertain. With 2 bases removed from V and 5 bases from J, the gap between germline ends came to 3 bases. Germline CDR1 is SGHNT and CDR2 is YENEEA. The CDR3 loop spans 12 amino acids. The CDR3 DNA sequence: TGTGCCAGCAGCTTAAGGACCGGGGAGCTGTTTTTT. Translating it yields CASSLRTGELFF.

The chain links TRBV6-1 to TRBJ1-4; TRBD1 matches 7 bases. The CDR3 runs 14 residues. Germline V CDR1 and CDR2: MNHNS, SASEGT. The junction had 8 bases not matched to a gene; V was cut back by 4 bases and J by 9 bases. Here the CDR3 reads CASSGGQLVKKLFF. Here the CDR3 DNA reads TGTGCCAGCAGTGGGGGACAGTTAGTGAAAAAACTGTTTTTT.

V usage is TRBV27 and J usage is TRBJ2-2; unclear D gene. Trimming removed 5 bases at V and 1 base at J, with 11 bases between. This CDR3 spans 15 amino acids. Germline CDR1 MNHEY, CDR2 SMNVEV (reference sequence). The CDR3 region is CASSLQTVNTGELFF. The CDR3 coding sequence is TGTGCCAGCAGTCTTCAGACGGTGAACACCGGGGAGCTGTTTTTT.

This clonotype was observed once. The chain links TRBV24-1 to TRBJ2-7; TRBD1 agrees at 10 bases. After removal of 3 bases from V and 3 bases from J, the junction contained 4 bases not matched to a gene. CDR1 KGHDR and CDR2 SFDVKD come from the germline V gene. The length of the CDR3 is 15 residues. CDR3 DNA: TGTGCCACCAGTGATGGTGGACAGGGGGACTACGAGCAGTACTTC. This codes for CATSDGGQGDYEQYF.

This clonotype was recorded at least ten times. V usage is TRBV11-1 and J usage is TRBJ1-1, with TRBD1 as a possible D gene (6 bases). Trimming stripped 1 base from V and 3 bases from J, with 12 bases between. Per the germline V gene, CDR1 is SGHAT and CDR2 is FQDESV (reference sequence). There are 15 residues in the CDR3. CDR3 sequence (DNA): TGTGCCAGCAGCTTAGGTTGGGGGCCTGACACTGAAGCTTTCTTT. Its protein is CASSLGWGPDTEAFF. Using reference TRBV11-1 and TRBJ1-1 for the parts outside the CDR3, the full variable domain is EAEVAQSPRYKITEKSQAVAFWCDPISGHATLYWYRQILGQGPELLVQFQDESVVDDSQLPKDRFSAERLKGVDSTLKIQPAELGDSAMYLCASSLGWGPDTEAFFGQGTRLTVV.

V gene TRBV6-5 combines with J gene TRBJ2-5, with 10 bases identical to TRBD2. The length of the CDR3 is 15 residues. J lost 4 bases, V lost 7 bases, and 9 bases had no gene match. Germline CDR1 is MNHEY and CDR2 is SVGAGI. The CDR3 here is CASMAASGGRETQYF. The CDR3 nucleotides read TGTGCCAGCATGGCGGCTAGCGGGGGAAGAGAGACCCAGTACTTC.

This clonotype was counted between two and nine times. CDR3 bases: TGTGCCAGCAGCCCTAGCATGGGGAACTACGAGCAGTACTTC. It encodes CASSPSMGNYEQYF. The genes are TRBV9 and TRBJ2-7; possibly TRBD2 for D (5 bases). The V and J ends lost 4 bases and 3 bases respectively, with 14 bases between them. CDR1 is SGDLS and CDR2 is YYNGEE in the germline V gene. CDR3 size: 14 residues.

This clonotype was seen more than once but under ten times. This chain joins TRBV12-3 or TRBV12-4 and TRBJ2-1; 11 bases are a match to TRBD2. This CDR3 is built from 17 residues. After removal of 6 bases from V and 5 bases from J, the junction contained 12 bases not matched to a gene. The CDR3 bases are TGTGCCAGCAGAAAATACACCGGGACTAGCGGCGACAATGAGCAGTTCTTC. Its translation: CASRKYTGTSGDNEQFF.

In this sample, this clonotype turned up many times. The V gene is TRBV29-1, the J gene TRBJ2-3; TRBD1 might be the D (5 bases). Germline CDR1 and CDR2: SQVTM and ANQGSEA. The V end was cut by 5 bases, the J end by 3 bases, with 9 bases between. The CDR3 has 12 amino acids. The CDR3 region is CSVKRGTDTQYF. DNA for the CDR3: TGCAGCGTTAAAAGGGGAACAGATACGCAGTATTTT.

For the CDR3, the DNA is TGTGCCACCAGTGATAGTTGGCTAGCGGGGGGTAAGAGCTCCTACAATGAGCAGTTCTTC. Its protein product is CATSDSWLAGGKSSYNEQFF. The chain links TRBV24-1 to TRBJ2-1, with 11 bases lining up with TRBD2. V trimming: 3 bases; J trimming: 0 bases; junction bases outside the gene matches: 12. Germline CDR1 and CDR2: KGHDR and SFDVKD. There are 20 residues in the CDR3.

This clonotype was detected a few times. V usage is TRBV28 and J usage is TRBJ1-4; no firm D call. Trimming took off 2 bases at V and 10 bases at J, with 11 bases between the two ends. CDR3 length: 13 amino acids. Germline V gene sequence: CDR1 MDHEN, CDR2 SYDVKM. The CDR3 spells CASSLRGFGKLFF. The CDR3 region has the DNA TGTGCCAGCAGTTTACGAGGATTTGGAAAACTGTTTTTT.

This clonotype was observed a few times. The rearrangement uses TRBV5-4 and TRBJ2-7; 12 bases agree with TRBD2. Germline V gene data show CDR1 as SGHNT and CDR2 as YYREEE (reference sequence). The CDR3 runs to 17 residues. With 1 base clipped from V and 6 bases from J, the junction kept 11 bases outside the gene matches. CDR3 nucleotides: TGTGCCAGCAGCTTGAGGGGTGGACTAGCGGGATCGGCCGAGCAGTACTTC. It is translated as CASSLRGGLAGSAEQYF.

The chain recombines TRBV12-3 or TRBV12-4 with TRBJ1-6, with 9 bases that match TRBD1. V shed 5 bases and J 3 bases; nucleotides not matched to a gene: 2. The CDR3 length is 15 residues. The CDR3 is CASSGTGLYNSPLHF. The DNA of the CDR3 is TGTGCCAGCAGTGGGACAGGGCTCTATAATTCACCCCTCCACTTT.

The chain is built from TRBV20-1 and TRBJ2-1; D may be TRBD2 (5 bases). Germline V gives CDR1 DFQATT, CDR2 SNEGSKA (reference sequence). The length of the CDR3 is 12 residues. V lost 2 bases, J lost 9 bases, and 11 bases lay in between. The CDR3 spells CSARRRAGEQFF. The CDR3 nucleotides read TGCAGTGCTAGAAGAAGGGCGGGTGAGCAGTTCTTC.

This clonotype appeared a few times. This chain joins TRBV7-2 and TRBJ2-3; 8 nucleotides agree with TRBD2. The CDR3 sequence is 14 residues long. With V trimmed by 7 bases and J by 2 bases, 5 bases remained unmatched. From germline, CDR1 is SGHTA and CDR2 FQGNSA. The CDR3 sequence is CASTQTSATDTQYF. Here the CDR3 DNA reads TGTGCCAGCACCCAGACTAGCGCCACAGATACGCAGTATTTT. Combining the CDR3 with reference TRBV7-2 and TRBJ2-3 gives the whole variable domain GAGVSQSPSNKVTEKGKDVELRCDPISGHTALYWYRQSLGQGLEFLIYFQGNSAPDKSGLPSDRFSAERTGGSVSTLTIQRTQQEDSAVYLCASTQTSATDTQYFGPGTRLTVL.

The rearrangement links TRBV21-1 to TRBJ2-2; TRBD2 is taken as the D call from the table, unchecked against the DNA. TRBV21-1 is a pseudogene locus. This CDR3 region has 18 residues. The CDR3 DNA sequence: TGTGCCAGCAGCAAAGAGGGTAGCGGGAGGGCGAACACCGGGGAGCTGTTTTTT. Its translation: CASSKEGSGRANTGELFF.

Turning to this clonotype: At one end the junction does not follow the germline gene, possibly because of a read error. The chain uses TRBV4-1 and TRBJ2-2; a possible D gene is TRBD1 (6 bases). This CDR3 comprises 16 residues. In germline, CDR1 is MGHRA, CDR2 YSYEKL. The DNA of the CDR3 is TGCGCCAGCAGCCAAGAAAGTAGGGGGAACAACGGGGAGCTGTTTTTT. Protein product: CASSQESRGNNGELFF.

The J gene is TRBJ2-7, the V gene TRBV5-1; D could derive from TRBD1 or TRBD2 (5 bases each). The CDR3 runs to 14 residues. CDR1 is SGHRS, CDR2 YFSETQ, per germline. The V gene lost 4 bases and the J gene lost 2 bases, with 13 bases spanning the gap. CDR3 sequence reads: CASSLGTSPYEQYF. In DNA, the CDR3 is TGCGCCAGCAGCCTCGGGACGTCTCCCTACGAGCAGTACTTC.

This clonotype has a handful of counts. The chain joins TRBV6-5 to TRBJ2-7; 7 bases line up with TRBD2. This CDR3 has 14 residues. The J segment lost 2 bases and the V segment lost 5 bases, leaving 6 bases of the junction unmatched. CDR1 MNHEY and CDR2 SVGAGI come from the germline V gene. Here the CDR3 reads CASSPGGGAYEQYF. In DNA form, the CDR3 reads TGTGCCAGCAGTCCGGGGGGAGGCGCCTACGAGCAGTACTTC.

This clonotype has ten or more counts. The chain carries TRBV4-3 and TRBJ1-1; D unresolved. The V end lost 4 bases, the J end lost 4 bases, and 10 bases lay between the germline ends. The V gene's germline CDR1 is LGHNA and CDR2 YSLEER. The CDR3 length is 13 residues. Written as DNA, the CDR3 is TGCGCCAGCAGCCGAGATCGGCGCACTGAAGCTTTCTTT. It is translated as CASSRDRRTEAFF.

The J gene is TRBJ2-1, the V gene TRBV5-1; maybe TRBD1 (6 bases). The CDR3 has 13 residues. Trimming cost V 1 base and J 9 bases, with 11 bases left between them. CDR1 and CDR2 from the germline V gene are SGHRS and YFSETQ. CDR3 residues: CASSLTGTIEQFF. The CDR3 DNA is TGCGCCAGCAGCTTGACCGGGACAATTGAGCAGTTCTTC.

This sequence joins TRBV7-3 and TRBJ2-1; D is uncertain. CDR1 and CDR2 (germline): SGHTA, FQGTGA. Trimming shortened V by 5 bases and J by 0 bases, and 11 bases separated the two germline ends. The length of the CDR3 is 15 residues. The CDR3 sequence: CASSPRWSSYNEQFF. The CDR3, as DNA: TGTGCCAGCAGCCCTCGCTGGAGCTCCTACAATGAGCAGTTCTTC.

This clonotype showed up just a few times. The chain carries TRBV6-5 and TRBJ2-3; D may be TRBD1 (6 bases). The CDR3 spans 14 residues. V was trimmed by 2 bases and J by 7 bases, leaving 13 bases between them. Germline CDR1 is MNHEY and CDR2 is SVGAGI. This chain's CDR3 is CASSYQQGLNTQYF. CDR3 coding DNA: TGTGCCAGCAGTTACCAACAGGGATTGAATACGCAGTATTTT.

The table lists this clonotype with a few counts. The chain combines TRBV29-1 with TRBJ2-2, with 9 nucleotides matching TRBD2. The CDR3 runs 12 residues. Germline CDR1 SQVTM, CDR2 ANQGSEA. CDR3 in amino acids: CVGGRATGELFF. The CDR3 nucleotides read TGCGTAGGCGGGAGGGCCACCGGGGAGCTGTTTTTT.

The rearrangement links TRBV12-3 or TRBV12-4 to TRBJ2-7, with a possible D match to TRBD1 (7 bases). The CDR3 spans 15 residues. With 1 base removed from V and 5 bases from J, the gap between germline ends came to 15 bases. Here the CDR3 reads CASSLVGGTDNEQYF. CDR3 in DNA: TGTGCCAGCAGTTTAGTAGGCGGGACAGACAACGAGCAGTACTTC.

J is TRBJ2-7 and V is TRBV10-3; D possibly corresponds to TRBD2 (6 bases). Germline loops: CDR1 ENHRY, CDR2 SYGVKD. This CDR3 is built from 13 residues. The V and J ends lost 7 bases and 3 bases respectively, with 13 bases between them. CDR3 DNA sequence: TGTGCCATCACCCTCGGGGGAGGCTACGAGCAGTACTTC. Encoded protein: CAITLGGGYEQYF.